A single sample gave rise to the 25 T cell receptor beta chains below, sequenced in a study of blood T cells in healthy people across ages. With a J-beta primer mix and a sample-barcoded 5' primer, a second PCR ran about 7 to 12 cycles. MiXCR, run by TCRdb on the 5' RACE reads, gives a single entry per CDR3 protein. The sample has roughly 730,000 distinct CDR3 sequences, roughly three fifths seen once; the top ten hold around 24%. The sequencing input was blood. The receptor source for this set is a man aged 35 to 55 in good health.

The chain has TRBV12-3 or TRBV12-4 and TRBJ2-1; tentatively, D is TRBD2 (5 bases). The J call may be faulty, since TRBJ2-7 better matches the DNA end. This CDR3 is 15 amino acids long. The CDR3 loop reads CASSLGETSYNEQYF. DNA for the CDR3: TGTGCCAGCAGTTTAGGGGAGACGTCCTACAATGAGCAGTACTTC.

In its sample, this clonotype was seen a few times. The chain uses TRBV4-1 and TRBJ2-7, with a tentative D call TRBD2 (5 bases). The CDR3 has 14 amino acids. Germline V gene sequence: CDR1 MGHRA, CDR2 YSYEKL. V was pared by 2 bases and J by 7 bases, with 15 bases between. The CDR3 reads CASSQRGFSGEQYF. The DNA for the CDR3 is TGCGCCAGCAGCCAACGGGGATTTTCGGGGGAGCAGTACTTC.

This chain connects TRBV20-1 to TRBJ1-2; possible D gene TRBD1, 5 bases. The V end was cut by 5 bases, the J end by 6 bases, with 13 bases between. The length of the CDR3 is 12 residues. The germline V gene has CDR1 DFQATT and CDR2 SNEGSKA (reference sequence). The CDR3: CSARQGRDGYTF. DNA for the CDR3: TGCAGTGCTCGCCAGGGTAGGGATGGCTACACCTTC.

The chain employs TRBV6-2 or TRBV6-3 and TRBJ2-5, with TRBD2 matching 12 bases. The end of the DNA fits TRBJ2-7 better, so the J call may be wrong. The CDR3 has 16 amino acids. Germline V gene sequence: CDR1 MNHEY, CDR2 SVGEGT. The CDR3 region is CASSSERLAGDYEQYF. The CDR3 DNA reads TGTGCCAGCAGTTCGGAACGACTAGCGGGAGACTACGAGCAGTACTTC.

This sequence joins TRBV30 and TRBJ2-3; possible D gene TRBD2, 6 bases. This CDR3 is 14 amino acids long. V lost 3 bases, J lost 2 bases, and 12 bases lay in between. Per the germline V gene, CDR1 is GTSNPN and CDR2 is SVGIG (reference sequence). The CDR3 DNA sequence: TGTGCCTGGAGGGGACTCAGGAACACAGATACGCAGTATTTT. It is translated as CAWRGLRNTDTQYF.

Only a few counts were recorded for this clonotype. This sequence joins TRBV6-2 or TRBV6-3 and TRBJ2-7; D not resolved. CDR1 is MNHEY, CDR2 SVGEGT, per germline. The CDR3 is 15 residues long. The V end was cut by 0 bases, the J end by 5 bases, with 14 bases between. The CDR3 protein is CASSYSGRPPDEQYF. CDR3 in DNA: TGTGCCAGCAGTTACTCAGGCAGGCCACCTGACGAGCAGTACTTC.

The CDR3 reads CASSLGIRTETQYF. CDR3 in DNA: TGTGCCAGCAGCTTAGGGATCCGGACGGAGACCCAGTACTTC. The rearrangement uses TRBV11-2 and TRBJ2-7; D ambiguous. The J call may be mistaken, given a closer DNA end match to TRBJ2-5. This CDR3 has 14 amino acids. From germline, CDR1 is SGHAT and CDR2 FQNNGV.

This clonotype has only a few counts. V gene TRBV7-9 combines with J gene TRBJ2-7; D tentatively fits TRBD1 or TRBD2 (5 bases each). The germline V gene has CDR1 SEHNR and CDR2 FQNEAQ (reference sequence). The CDR3 runs 14 residues. Trimming removed 5 bases at V and 9 bases at J, with 20 bases between. CDR3 coding DNA: TGTGCCAGCAGCGGCCGGGACGCGTCGCTCGTGCAGTACTTC. Its translation: CASSGRDASLVQYF. The whole variable domain, filled in from reference TRBV7-9 and TRBJ2-7, reads DTGVSQNPRHKITKRGQNVTFRCDPISEHNRLYWYRQTLGQGPEFLTYFQNEAQLEKSRLLSDRFSAERPKGSFSTLEIQRTEQGDSAMYLCASSGRDASLVQYFGPGTRLTVT.

This clonotype has a handful of counts. The chain uses TRBV11-2 and TRBJ2-7; D might be TRBD1 (5 bases). This CDR3 is built from 13 residues. The V gene lost 5 bases and the J gene lost 3 bases, with 11 bases spanning the gap. Germline V gene data show CDR1 as SGHAT and CDR2 as FQNNGV. CDR3 sequence reads: CASSRNTGYEQYF. For the CDR3, the DNA is TGTGCCAGCAGCCGAAATACAGGCTACGAGCAGTACTTC.

The gene calls are TRBV5-4 and TRBJ2-4, with TRBD2 as a possible D gene (6 bases). The last part of the DNA fits TRBJ2-5 better; the J call may be wrong. The germline V gene has CDR1 SGHNT and CDR2 YYREEE (reference sequence). This CDR3 is 16 amino acids long. CDR3 bases: TGTGCCAGCAGCTTGAATGTCGGCGGGACCCAAGAGACCCAGTACTTC. Translation gives CASSLNVGGTQETQYF.

The V gene is TRBV9, the J gene TRBJ2-1; TRBD2 is a possible D gene (5 bases). Between the trimmed V and J ends, which lost 3 bases and 5 bases, there was a span of 9 bases. CDR3 length equals 13 residues. The germline CDR1 and CDR2 sequences are SGDLS and YYNGEE. The CDR3 nucleotides are TGTGCCAGCAGCGCTCCGGGAAACAATGAGCAGTTCTTC. Translation gives CASSAPGNNEQFF.

The chain employs TRBV28 and TRBJ2-2; maybe TRBD2 (6 bases). V was pared by 3 bases and J by 6 bases, with 17 bases between. The CDR3 sequence is 16 residues long. Germline assignment: CDR1 MDHEN and CDR2 SYDVKM. CDR3 bases: TGTGCCAGCAGTTTGAGTCGGGGGTTGATTGCCGGGGAGCTGTTTTTT. Translating gives CASSLSRGLIAGELFF.

This clonotype came up a few times. The chain combines TRBV15 with TRBJ2-3; a weak D match, TRBD2 (5 bases). Germline V gives CDR1 LNHNV, CDR2 YYDKDF (reference sequence). Trimming cost V 5 bases and J 2 bases, with 17 bases left between them. There are 16 residues in the CDR3. CDR3 DNA: TGTGCCACCAGCCCCCGGGGTGGACTCCCCACAGATACGCAGTATTTT. Protein: CATSPRGGLPTDTQYF.

This clonotype has only a few counts. The gene calls are TRBV12-3 or TRBV12-4 and TRBJ2-3; D is perhaps TRBD2 (5 bases). V was clipped by 3 bases and J by 2 bases, with 9 bases between them. This CDR3 has 14 residues. As DNA, the CDR3 is TGTGCCAGCAGTTTGACGGGAAACACAGATACGCAGTATTTT. This gives the protein CASSLTGNTDTQYF.

The chain has TRBV5-1 and TRBJ2-1; a possible D gene is TRBD1 (9 bases). This CDR3 is built from 18 residues. The V gene's germline CDR1 is SGHRS and CDR2 YFSETQ. V was trimmed by 4 bases and J by 7 bases, leaving 27 bases between them. As DNA, the CDR3 is TGCGCCAGCAGCCTACGTCGGGGACAGGGCGCGGGGGGTAATGAGCAGTTCTTC. Its protein is CASSLRRGQGAGGNEQFF.

The sample holds a few counts of this clonotype. The CDR3 bases are TGTGCCAGCACACTCGGACCGGGCTACTATGGCTACACCTTC. Protein sequence: CASTLGPGYYGYTF. J is TRBJ1-2 and V is TRBV6-1, with D hard to call. V dropped 7 bases and J dropped 3 bases, with 15 bases sitting between them. The germline V gene encodes CDR1 MNHNS and CDR2 SASEGT. The CDR3 is 14 residues long.

The V and J genes are TRBV12-3 or TRBV12-4 and TRBJ2-7; 9 bases are shared with TRBD2. With V trimmed by 1 base and J by 3 bases, 10 bases remained unmatched. The CDR3 runs 17 residues. CDR3 nucleotide sequence: TGTGCCAGCAGTTTAGGGCGGGGGGGTAATAGGGACTACGAGCAGTACTTC. Translated, it gives CASSLGRGGNRDYEQYF.

The genes are TRBV20-1 and TRBJ2-6; D possibly matches TRBD1 or TRBD2 (7 bases each). V was shortened by 2 bases and J by 2 bases, with 16 bases between the two germline ends. From germline, CDR1 is DFQATT and CDR2 SNEGSKA (reference sequence). The length of the CDR3 is 17 residues. The DNA for the CDR3 is TGCAGTGCTAGAACGCGCAGGGGGGGGGCTGGGGCCAACGTCCTGACTTTC. Translation gives CSARTRRGGAGANVLTF.

The rearrangement joins TRBV20-1 to TRBJ1-2, with TRBD1 matching 10 bases. The V gene end was trimmed by 6 bases and the J gene end by 5 bases; junction bases not matched to a gene: 9. The germline gives CDR1 DFQATT, CDR2 SNEGSKA (reference sequence). This CDR3 is built from 14 residues. The CDR3: CSANIGTGVYGYTF. For the CDR3, the DNA is TGCAGTGCCAACATAGGGACAGGGGTGTATGGCTACACCTTC.

This clonotype was recorded at least ten times. J is TRBJ2-1 and V is TRBV7-2, with 11 nucleotides matching TRBD2. CDR1 SGHTA and CDR2 FQGNSA come from the germline V gene. Trimming took 0 bases from V and 6 from J; bases not matched to a gene: 4. This CDR3 has 16 residues. CDR3 in amino acids: CASSLAFSGGVNEQFF. The DNA of the CDR3 is TGTGCCAGCAGCTTAGCGTTTAGCGGGGGGGTCAATGAGCAGTTCTTC.

This clonotype was recorded a few times. J is TRBJ2-7 and V is TRBV6-1, with 7 nucleotides matching TRBD1. The junction had 6 bases not matched to a gene; V was cut back by 2 bases and J by 2 bases. The CDR3 loop spans 15 amino acids. Germline CDR1 and CDR2: MNHNS and SASEGT. The DNA of the CDR3 is TGTGCCAGCAGTGAAACTACTGGGACAGCCTACGAGCAGTACTTC. The encoded protein is CASSETTGTAYEQYF.

This clonotype was seen only once. At one end the junction does not follow the germline gene, possibly because of a read error. The chain joins TRBV4-1 to TRBJ2-4; possibly TRBD1 for D (5 bases). TRBJ2-7 explains the end of the DNA better; the J call may be wrong. The germline CDR1 and CDR2 sequences are MGHRA and YSYEKL. CDR3 size: 16 residues. In DNA form, the CDR3 reads TGCGCCAGTAGCCAAGAAATTTCAGGGAATTCATACGAGCAGTACTTC. Translation gives CASSQEISGNSYEQYF.

This chain connects TRBV28 to TRBJ2-7; 9 nucleotides match TRBD2. V was clipped by 7 bases and J by 3 bases; unmatched bases: 7. The CDR3 extends over 14 amino acids. Germline CDR1 and CDR2: MDHEN and SYDVKM. In DNA form, the CDR3 reads TGTGCCAGCACGCGGGGGGGCACAGTCTACGAGCAGTACTTC. Amino acid sequence: CASTRGGTVYEQYF. The full variable domain, in which reference TRBV28 and TRBJ2-7 provide the parts outside the CDR3, is DVKVTQSSRYLVKRTGEKVFLECVQDMDHENMFWYRQDPGLGLRLIYFSYDVKMKEKGDIPEGYSVSREKKERFSLILESASTNQTSMYLCASTRGGTVYEQYFGPGTRLTVT.

The rearrangement uses TRBV20-1 and TRBJ2-3; maybe TRBD1 (5 bases). The CDR3 is made up of 9 amino acids. Germline V gives CDR1 DFQATT, CDR2 SNEGSKA (reference sequence). The CDR3 sequence is CRGADTQYF. The CDR3 region has the DNA TGCAGAGGGGCAGATACGCAGTATTTT.

This chain links TRBV7-2 with TRBJ2-2, with 9 bases lining up with TRBD2. CDR3 length: 16 amino acids. Germline lookup yields CDR1 SGHTA and CDR2 FQGNSA. V lost 5 bases and J lost 1; bases outside the gene matches: 5. CDR3 sequence reads: CASSPQLAGNTGELFF. The DNA for the CDR3 is TGTGCCAGCAGCCCTCAACTAGCGGGGAACACCGGGGAGCTGTTTTTT.